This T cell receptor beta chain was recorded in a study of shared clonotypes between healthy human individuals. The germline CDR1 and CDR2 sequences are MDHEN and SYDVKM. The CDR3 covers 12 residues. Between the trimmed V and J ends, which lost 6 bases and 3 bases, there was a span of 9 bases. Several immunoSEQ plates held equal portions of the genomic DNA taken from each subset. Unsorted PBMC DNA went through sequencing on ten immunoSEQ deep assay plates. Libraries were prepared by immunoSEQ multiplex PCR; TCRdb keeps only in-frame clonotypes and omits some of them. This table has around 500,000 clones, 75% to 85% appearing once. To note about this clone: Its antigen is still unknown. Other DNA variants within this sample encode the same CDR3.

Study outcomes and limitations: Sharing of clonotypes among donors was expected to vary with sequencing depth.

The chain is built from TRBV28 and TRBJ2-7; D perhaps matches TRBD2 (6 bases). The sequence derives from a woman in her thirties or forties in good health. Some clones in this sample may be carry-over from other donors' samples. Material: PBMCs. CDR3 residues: CASSGSGYEQYF. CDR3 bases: TGTGCCAGCAGCGGGAGTGGCTACGAGCAGTACTTC.